The sequence of this T cell receptor (beta chain) was determined in a study of regulatory T cells in long-lasting Graves disease. Background on the study: In persistent Graves' disease, antithyroid drugs had been taken for over 5 years and TSH receptor antibodies stayed positive. Findings of the study overall: Exclusively peripheral blood, rather than thyroid tissue, was studied. Persistent disease preferred TRBV28, TRBJ1-2 and TRBJ2-5; new disease, TRBV20-1 and TRBJ2-1.

Arm-PCR of CDR3 regions with iRepertoire HTBI primers generated TCR beta libraries. Authors' analysis steps: Identification yielded 62 TRBV and 13 to 15 TRBJ segments across samples. TCRdb called the multiplex PCR reads again in MiXCR, with one record for every CDR3 protein. The V and J calls come from TCRdb's annotation, not from the publication. In the table there are around 450,000 distinct CDR3 sequences, 20% to 25% of which are singletons. CDR1 and CDR2 from the germline V gene are SNHLY and FYNNEI. This CDR3 contains 15 residues. Trimming cost V 7 bases and J 2 bases; bases outside gene matches: 10. Time point reported: persistent/refractory GD, antithyroid drugs over 5 years with positive TRAb. Generation of the TCR library employed RNA extracted from PBMCs. This clonotype has at least ten counts. What it binds is not known.

The clonotype originates from a female donor with Graves disease. The sample in question was peripheral blood mononuclear cells (PBMCs), obtained when the disease was refractory, from a patient treated with antithyroid drugs. This chain joins TRBV2 and TRBJ1-1; 7 bases match TRBD1. Written as DNA, the CDR3 is TGTGCCAGCACTACAGAACAGGGGATTAACACTGAAGCTTTCTTT. Translating it yields CASTTEQGINTEAFF. The full variable domain, with the rest looked up from reference TRBV2 and TRBJ1-1, is EPEVTQTPSHQVTQMGQEVILRCVPISNHLYFYWYRQILGQKVEFLVSFYNNEISEKSEIFDDQFSVERPDGSNFTLKIRSTKLEDSAMYFCASTTEQGINTEAFFGQGTRLTVV.